This TCR beta chain was profiled in a study of shared clonotypes between healthy human individuals (TCRdb year 2020). At the level of the whole study: The cohort comprised two women and a few men aged 18 to 49 years. Per donor, three plates each were used for CD4 naive and CD4 memory, two for CD8 naive, and one for CD8 memory. The study deeply sequenced blood TCR repertoires of about 5 healthy adults to estimate repertoire size and the extent of clonotype sharing between individuals. To increase sequencing depth and limit assay-specific biases, different laboratories used diverse techniques to prepare libraries and sequence TCR repertoires. Between about 0.85 and 9.5 billion PBMCs per donor were obtained by leukapheresis. The paper as a whole reports these results and caveats: Because the study included a small number of donors, the genetic and exposure-history diversity represented was limited. Naive subsets generally had larger estimated clonotype richness than memory subsets. Only blood was sampled, and tissue TCR repertoires likely differ from those in blood. Incomplete sequencing was indicated by rarefaction of sorted-subset datasets, despite the large sequencing depth. Clonotypes shared by all four sorted-subset donors showed higher generation probabilities than non-shared clonotypes. Sharing across a handful of donors was observed for about 5% of naive CD4, around 3.5% of naive CD8, 2.3% of memory CD4, and roughly 0.4% of memory CD8 clonotypes. Pairwise subsampling indicated that sequencing depth was expected to affect the degree of clonotype sharing among donors.

V sheds 3 bases and J sheds 2 bases, leaving 9 bases between their ends. Including cysteine and phenylalanine, the CDR3 has 14 amino acids. Only the CDR3 portion is preserved as DNA: 42 bases, with reading frame beginning at the first base. The germline V gene sets CDR1 to SGHTA and CDR2 to FQGTGA. Using the deep immunoSEQ assay, multiplex PCR amplified TCR CDR3 regions from genomic DNA. Extracted genomic DNA from each cell subset was distributed evenly across all wells of several immunoSEQ 96-well plates, and each plate was treated as a replicate. For sorted subsets, each replicate PCR was loaded with 150 to 250 ng genomic DNA, equivalent to 30,000 or so T cell genomes. Purified libraries were quantified with a Qubit 3.0 fluorometer, sized on a Bioanalyzer 2100, and re-quantified with the KAPA Library Quantification kit. Every immunoSEQ 96-well plate was sequenced on a separate single-read 150-cycle Illumina NextSeq 550 flow cell. The authors' analysis ran thus. Because the immunoSEQ output included only junctional sequences and no quality scores, the filtering could not be the same as the filtering used for full-length reads. Sequences were annotated with PyIR, a Python wrapper for IgBLAST v1.9, using IMGT germline references to assign V/J genes and CDR3. Any read was removed if the V/J assignment was weak (E-value above 1e-6), the CDR3 was missing, or the read contained stop codons, out-of-frame junctions, or ambiguous translated residues. V3J clonotypes were defined as sequences sharing the same inferred V gene, J gene, and CDR3 amino acid sequence. Percentage overlap between repertoires was computed as shared unique clonotypes divided by the size of the smaller repertoire. Repertoire richness was assessed with RTK rarefaction, the Chao1 estimator, and Recon v2.1 estimates of unobserved clonotypes. Generation probabilities were computed with OLGA for all TCRbeta clonotypes obtained by the gDNA method from several donors. The immuneACCESS repertoire file appears here via TCRdb, limited to in-frame rearrangements. These files lack a portion of the clones; in checked studies, under half of the deficit traces to unresolved V genes, and the cause of the others is not known. That table furnishes V, J and clone size, whereas the DNA furnished D and trimming. In all, the sample holds 330,000 or so clones, and more than 60% of those were seen once. The ten biggest clones cover 8.5% to 12% of the sample.

Donors were healthy HIV-negative adults with no recently reported acute infections or vaccinations. Every donor was a Caucasian adult residing in Nashville, Tennessee, USA. Magnetic negative selection was used to enrich CD4+ T cells, after which naive cells were positively selected on CD45RA and the negative fraction became the memory subset. Blood was collected by leukapheresis, and PBMCs were isolated by Ficoll-Histopaque density gradient centrifugation and then cryopreserved in liquid nitrogen vapor phase. Analytical flow cytometry was used to check the purity and quantity of each magnetically sorted T cell population. From each sorted fraction, genomic DNA was isolated and quantified by UV absorbance on a Nanodrop 2000c. In the case of this clone: Its binding antigen is unknown. No quality values exist for individual bases; no much larger clone is one base distant.

Sequenced input: memory CD4+ T cells sorted from blood. In the paper's terms, the cell subset or site label means: CD45RA-negative fraction. The sequence joins TRBV7-3 to TRBJ2-3; TRBD2 might be the D gene, on 5 matching bases. The clonotype comes from a man aged 30-40 years in good health. The CDR3 protein: CASSLDGNTDTQYF. The nucleotide sequence reads as follows: TGTGCCAGCAGCTTGGACGGGAACACAGATACGCAGTATTTT.